This T cell receptor (beta chain) was recovered during a study of T cell repertoires in cytomegalovirus infection. Study-level information: Both recently identified HLA-C-restricted and well-studied HLA-B-restricted CMV epitopes were used in the study. CMV infection together with matching HLA type was indicated by public TCR beta signatures. General study findings and limits: HLA-C-restricted CMV clonotypes gave the most frequent clonotype in two of eight donors. Identification of carriers of CMV plus the relevant HLA was achieved through cumulative public TCR beta family frequency.

This clonotype was seen a few times. Its matching antigen is unknown. TCRdb reanalysed the reads using MiXCR and keeps one entry per CDR3 protein. The sample lists 95,000 to 150,000 distinct CDR3 sequences, more than 30% seen once, with under 70% in the top ten. Per germline, CDR1 MNHNS and CDR2 SASEGT. Trimming pared 1 base from V and 1 base from J, leaving 7 bases between. CDR3 size: 14 residues. This receptor was identified in a human donor in good health (CMV status not recorded). Some clones in this sample may be carry-over from other donors' samples. The chain has TRBV6-1 and TRBJ1-1, with D possibly TRBD1 on 5 matching bases. The sequences come from CD8+ T cells from cultured PBMCs, collected from culture after CMV antigen stimulation. The CDR3 coding sequence is TGTGCCAGCAGTGAAGTCGGGGGGAACACTGAAGCTTTCTTT. Protein product: CASSEVGGNTEAFF.